This T cell receptor beta chain appears in the sequencing data of a study of T cell responses to AZD1222 COVID-19 vaccine. Germline trimming cut 3 bases from V and 6 bases from J; bases unmatched to any gene: 2. The CDR3 runs 15 residues. Germline CDR1 reads MGHRA; CDR2 reads YSYEKL. This clone was observed a few times. The antigen is undetermined. Study results and caveats: Close to half of spike-specific TCRs reportedly recognize unmutated variant regions. The breadth and depth of Spike-specific TCRs increased once two AZD1222 doses had been given.

Libraries were prepared by immunoSEQ multiplex PCR; TCRdb keeps only in-frame clonotypes and omits some of them. The repertoire holds 100,000 to 110,000 clones, with 80% to 90% as singletons. The sample in question was peripheral blood, obtained on day 0 of AZD1222 vaccination. The receptor was isolated from an adult in good health. The gene calls are TRBV4-1 and TRBJ2-1; TRBD2 matches at 13 bases. The CDR3 sequence is CASSHGTSGTNEQFF. For the CDR3, the DNA is TGCGCCAGCAGCCACGGGACTAGCGGGACCAATGAGCAGTTCTTC.